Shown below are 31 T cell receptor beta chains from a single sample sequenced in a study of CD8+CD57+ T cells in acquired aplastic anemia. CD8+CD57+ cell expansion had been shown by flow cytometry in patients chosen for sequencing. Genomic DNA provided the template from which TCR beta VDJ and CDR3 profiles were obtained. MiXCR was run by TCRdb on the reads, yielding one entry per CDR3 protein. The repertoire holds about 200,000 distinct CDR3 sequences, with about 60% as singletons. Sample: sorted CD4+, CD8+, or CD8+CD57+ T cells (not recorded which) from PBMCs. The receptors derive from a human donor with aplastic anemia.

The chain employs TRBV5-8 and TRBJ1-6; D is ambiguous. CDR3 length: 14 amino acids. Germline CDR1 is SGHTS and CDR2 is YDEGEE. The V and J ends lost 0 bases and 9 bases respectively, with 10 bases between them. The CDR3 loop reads CASSLGQKGSPLHF. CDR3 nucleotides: TGTGCCAGCAGCTTGGGACAAAAAGGTTCACCCCTCCACTTT.

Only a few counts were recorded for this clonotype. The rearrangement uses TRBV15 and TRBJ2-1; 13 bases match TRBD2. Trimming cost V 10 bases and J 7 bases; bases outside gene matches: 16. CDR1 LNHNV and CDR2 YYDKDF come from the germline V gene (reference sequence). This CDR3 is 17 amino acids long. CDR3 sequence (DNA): TGTGCCAGCTCACACCTCCTGGGACTAGCGGGGCTTAATGAGCAGTTCTTC. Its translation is CASSHLLGLAGLNEQFF.

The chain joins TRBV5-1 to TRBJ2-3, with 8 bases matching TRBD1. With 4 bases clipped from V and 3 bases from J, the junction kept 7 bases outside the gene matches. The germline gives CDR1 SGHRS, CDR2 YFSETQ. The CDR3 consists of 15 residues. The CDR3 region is CASSLQGAGTDTQYF. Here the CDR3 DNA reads TGCGCCAGCAGCCTGCAGGGGGCTGGGACAGATACGCAGTATTTT.

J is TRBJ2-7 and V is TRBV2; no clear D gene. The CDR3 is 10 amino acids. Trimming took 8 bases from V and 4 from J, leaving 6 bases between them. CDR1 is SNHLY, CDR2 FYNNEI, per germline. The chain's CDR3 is CASGTYEQYF. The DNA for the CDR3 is TGTGCCAGCGGAACTTACGAGCAGTACTTC.

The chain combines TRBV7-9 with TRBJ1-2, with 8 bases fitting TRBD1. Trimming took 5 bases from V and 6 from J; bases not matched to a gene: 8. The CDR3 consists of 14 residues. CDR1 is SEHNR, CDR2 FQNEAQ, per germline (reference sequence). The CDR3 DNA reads TGTGCCAGCAGCCGATCGGACAGGGTGAATGGCTACACCTTC. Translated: CASSRSDRVNGYTF.

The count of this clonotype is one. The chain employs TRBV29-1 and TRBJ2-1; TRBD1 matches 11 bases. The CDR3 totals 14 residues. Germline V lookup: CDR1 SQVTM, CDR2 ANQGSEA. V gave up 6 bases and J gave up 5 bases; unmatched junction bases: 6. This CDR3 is CSVNRDRGDNEQFF. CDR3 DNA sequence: TGCAGCGTGAACCGGGACAGGGGGGACAATGAGCAGTTCTTC.

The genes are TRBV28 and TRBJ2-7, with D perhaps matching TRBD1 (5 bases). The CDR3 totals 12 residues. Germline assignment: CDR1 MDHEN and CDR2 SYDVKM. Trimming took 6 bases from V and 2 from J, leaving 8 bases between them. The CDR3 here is CASSDSPYEQYF. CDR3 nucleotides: TGTGCCAGCAGCGACAGCCCCTACGAGCAGTACTTC.

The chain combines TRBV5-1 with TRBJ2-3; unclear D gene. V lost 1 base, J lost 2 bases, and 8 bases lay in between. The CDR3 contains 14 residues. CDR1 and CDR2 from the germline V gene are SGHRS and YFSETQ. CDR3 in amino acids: CASSLLVDTDTQYF. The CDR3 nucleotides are TGCGCCAGCAGCTTGCTAGTGGACACAGATACGCAGTATTTT.

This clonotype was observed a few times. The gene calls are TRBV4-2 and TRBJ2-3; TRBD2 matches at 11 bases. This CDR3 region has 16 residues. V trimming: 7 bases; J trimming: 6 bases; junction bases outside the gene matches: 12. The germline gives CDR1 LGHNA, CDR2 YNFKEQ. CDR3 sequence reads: CASTPRLAGGSDTQYF. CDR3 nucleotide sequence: TGTGCCAGCACCCCGCGGCTAGCGGGGGGATCGGATACGCAGTATTTT.

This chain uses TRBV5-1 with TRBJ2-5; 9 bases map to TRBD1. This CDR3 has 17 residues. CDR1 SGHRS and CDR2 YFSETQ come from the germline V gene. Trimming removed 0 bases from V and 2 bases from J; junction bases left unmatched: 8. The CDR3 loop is CASSLVKVGTGQETQYF. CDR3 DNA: TGCGCCAGCAGCTTGGTCAAGGTTGGGACAGGGCAAGAGACCCAGTACTTC.

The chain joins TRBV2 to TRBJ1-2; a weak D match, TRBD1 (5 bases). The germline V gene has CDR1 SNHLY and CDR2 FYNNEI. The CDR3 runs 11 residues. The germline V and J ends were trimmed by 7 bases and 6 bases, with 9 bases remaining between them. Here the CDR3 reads CASNQGNGYTF. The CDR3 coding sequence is TGTGCCAGCAACCAGGGCAATGGCTACACCTTC.

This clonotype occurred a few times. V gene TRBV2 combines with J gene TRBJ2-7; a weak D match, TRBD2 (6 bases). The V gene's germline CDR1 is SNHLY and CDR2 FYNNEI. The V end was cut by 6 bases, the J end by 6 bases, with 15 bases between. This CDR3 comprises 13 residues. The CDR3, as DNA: TGTGCCAGCAGGGGGACTGTTCGGGGCGAGCAGTACTTC. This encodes CASRGTVRGEQYF.

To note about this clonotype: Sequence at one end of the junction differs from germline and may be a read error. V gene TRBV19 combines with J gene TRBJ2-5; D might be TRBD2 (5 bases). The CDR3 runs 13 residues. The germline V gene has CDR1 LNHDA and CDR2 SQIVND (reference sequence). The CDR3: CASSREFADTQYF. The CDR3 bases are TGTGCCAGTAGTAGGGAGTTCGCAGATACGCAGTATTTC.

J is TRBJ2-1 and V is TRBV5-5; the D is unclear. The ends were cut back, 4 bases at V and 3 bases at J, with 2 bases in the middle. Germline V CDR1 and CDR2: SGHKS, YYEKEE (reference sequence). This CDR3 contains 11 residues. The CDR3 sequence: CASSHYNEQFF. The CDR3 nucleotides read TGTGCCAGCAGCCACTACAATGAGCAGTTCTTC.

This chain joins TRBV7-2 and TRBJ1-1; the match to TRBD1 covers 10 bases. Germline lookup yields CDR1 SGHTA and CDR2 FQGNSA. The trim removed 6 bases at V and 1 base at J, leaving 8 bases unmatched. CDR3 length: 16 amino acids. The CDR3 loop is CASSTGTGAENTEAFF. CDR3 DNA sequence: TGTGCCAGCAGTACCGGGACAGGGGCGGAGAACACTGAAGCTTTCTTT.

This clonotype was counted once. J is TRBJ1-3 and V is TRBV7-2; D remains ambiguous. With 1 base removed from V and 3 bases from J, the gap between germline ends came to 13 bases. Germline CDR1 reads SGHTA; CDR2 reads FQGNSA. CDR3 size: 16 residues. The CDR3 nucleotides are TGTGCCAGCAGCTTAGACGCGGGTGTCGGTGGAAACACCATATATTTT. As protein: CASSLDAGVGGNTIYF.

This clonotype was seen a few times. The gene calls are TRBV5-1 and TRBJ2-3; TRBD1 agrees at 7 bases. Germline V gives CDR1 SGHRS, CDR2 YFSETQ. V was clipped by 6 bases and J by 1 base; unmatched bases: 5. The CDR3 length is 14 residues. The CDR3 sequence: CASNRGVGTDTQYF. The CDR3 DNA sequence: TGCGCCAGCAACAGGGGAGTTGGCACAGATACGCAGTATTTT. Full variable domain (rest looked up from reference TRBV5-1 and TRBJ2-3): KAGVTQTPRYLIKTRGQQVTLSCSPISGHRSVSWYQQTPGQGLQFLFEYFSETQRNKGNFPGRFSGRQFSNSRSEMNVSTLELGDSALYLCASNRGVGTDTQYFGPGTRLTVL.

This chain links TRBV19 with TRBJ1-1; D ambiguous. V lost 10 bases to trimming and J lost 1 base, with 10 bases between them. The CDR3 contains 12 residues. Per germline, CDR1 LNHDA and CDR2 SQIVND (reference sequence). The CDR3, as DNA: TGTGCCACCGAAGACGAGAACACTGAAGCTTTCTTT. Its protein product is CATEDENTEAFF.

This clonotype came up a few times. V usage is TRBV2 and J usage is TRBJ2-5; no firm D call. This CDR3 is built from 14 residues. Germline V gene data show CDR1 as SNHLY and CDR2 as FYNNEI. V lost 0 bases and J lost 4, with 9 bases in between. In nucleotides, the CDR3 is TGTGCCAGCAGTGAAGCGCTTTTCGGAGAGACCCAGTACTTC. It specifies CASSEALFGETQYF.

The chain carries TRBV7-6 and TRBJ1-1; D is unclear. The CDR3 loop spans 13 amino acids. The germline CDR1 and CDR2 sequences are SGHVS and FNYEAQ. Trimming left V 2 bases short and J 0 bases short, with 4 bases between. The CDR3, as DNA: TGTGCCAGCAGCTTACGGCTGAACACTGAAGCTTTCTTT. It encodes CASSLRLNTEAFF.

CDR3 in amino acids: CASSAPTGISGNTIYF. The DNA of the CDR3 is TGTGCCAGCAGTGCCCCGACAGGAATTTCTGGAAACACCATATATTTT. The rearrangement links TRBV2 to TRBJ1-3; TRBD1 is a possible D gene (6 bases). Germline CDR1 SNHLY, CDR2 FYNNEI. Trimming removed 4 bases at V and 1 base at J, with 14 bases between. This CDR3 is 16 amino acids long.

CDR3 sequence: CASSLGTENTEAFF. The DNA of the CDR3 is TGCGCCAGCAGCTTGGGGACGGAGAACACTGAAGCTTTCTTT. The chain has TRBV5-1 and TRBJ1-1; D is undetermined. Germline V gene data show CDR1 as SGHRS and CDR2 as YFSETQ. This CDR3 is 14 amino acids long. V shed 0 bases and J shed 1 base, with 7 bases lying between them.

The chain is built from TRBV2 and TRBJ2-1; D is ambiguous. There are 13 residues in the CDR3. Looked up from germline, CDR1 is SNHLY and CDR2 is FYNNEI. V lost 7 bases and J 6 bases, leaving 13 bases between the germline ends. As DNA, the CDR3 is TGTGCCAGCAATTTGTCGCCCCTCAATGAGCAGTTCTTC. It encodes CASNLSPLNEQFF.

CDR3 DNA sequence: TGTGCCAGCAGCTTGGGGGGACAGGGGGCCTATGGCTACACCTTC. Protein product: CASSLGGQGAYGYTF. This chain links TRBV7-4 with TRBJ1-2, with 12 bases identical to TRBD1. The CDR3 is made up of 15 amino acids. CDR1 and CDR2 (germline): SGHVT, SQSDAQ. The V segment lost 3 bases and the J segment 4 bases; nucleotides outside the gene matches: 3. Combining the CDR3 with reference TRBV7-4 and TRBJ1-2 gives the whole variable domain GAGVSQSPRYKVAKRGRDVALRCDSISGHVTLYWYRQTLGQGSEVLTYSQSDAQRDKSGRPSGRFSAERPERSVSTLKIQRTEQGDSAVYLCASSLGGQGAYGYTFGSGTRLTVV.

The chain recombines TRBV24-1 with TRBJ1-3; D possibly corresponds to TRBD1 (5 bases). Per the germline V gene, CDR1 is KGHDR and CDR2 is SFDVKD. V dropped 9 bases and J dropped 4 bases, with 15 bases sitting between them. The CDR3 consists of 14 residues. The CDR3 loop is CATLHLGAGNTIYF. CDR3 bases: TGTGCCACCCTACATCTAGGGGCAGGAAACACCATATATTTT.

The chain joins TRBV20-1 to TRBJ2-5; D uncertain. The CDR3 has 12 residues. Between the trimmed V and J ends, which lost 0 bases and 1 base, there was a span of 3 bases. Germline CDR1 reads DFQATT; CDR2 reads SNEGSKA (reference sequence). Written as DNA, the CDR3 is TGCAGTGCTAGAGATCCCCAAGAGACCCAGTACTTC. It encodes CSARDPQETQYF.

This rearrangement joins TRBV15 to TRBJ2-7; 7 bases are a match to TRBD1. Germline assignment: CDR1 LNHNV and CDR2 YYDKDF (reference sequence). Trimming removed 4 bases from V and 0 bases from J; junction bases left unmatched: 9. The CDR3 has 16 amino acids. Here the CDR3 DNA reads TGTGCCACCAGCACCGGGACAGCCTCACTCTCCTACGAGCAGTACTTC. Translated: CATSTGTASLSYEQYF.

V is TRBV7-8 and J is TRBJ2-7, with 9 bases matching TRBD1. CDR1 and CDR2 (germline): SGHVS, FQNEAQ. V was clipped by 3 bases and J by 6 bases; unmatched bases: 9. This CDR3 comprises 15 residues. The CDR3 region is CASSFVRTGEGEQYF. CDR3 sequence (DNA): TGTGCCAGCAGCTTTGTCCGGACAGGGGAAGGCGAGCAGTACTTC.

The CDR3 DNA sequence: TGCGCCAGCTCCGAGATGGGACTAGCGGGAACACAAAGCTCCTACAATGAGCAGTTCTTC. This gives the protein CASSEMGLAGTQSSYNEQFF. V and J are TRBV10-2 and TRBJ2-1, with TRBD2 matching over 13 bases. Germline V gene sequence: CDR1 WSHSY, CDR2 SAAADI. V gave up 8 bases and J gave up 0 bases; unmatched junction bases: 16. This CDR3 has 20 residues.

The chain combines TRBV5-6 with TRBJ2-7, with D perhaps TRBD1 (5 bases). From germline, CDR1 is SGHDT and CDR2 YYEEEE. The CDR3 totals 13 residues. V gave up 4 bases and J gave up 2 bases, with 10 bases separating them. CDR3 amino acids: CASSQTATYEQYF. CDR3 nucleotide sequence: TGTGCCAGCAGCCAGACAGCAACCTACGAGCAGTACTTC.

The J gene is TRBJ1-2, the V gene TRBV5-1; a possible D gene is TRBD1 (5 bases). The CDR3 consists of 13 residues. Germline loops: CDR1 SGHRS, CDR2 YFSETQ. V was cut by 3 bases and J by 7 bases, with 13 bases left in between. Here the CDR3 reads CASSSSPGGGYTF. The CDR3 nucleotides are TGCGCCAGCAGCTCCTCGCCGGGGGGTGGCTACACCTTC.